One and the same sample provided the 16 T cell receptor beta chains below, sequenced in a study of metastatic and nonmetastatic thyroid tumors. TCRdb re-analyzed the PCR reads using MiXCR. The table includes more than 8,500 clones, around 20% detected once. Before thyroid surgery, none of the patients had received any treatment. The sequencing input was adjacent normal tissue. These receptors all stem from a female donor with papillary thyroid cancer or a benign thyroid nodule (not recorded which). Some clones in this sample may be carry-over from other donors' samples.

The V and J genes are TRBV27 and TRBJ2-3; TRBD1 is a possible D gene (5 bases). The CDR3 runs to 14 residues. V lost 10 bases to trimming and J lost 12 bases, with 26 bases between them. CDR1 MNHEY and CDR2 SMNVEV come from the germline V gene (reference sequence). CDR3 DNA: TGTGCCATCAGGGTCATTTCGGGCACAGATCCCCAGTATTTT. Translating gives CAIRVISGTDPQYF.

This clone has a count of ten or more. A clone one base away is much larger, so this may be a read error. The CDR3 spells CACSSGTRDYEQYF. The CDR3 coding sequence is TGTGCCTGCAGCTCCGGGACAAGAGACTACGAGCAGTACTTC. The chain links TRBV7-9 to TRBJ2-7, with D possibly matching TRBD1 (6 bases). In germline, CDR1 is SEHNR, CDR2 FQNEAQ (reference sequence). CDR3 length: 14 residues.

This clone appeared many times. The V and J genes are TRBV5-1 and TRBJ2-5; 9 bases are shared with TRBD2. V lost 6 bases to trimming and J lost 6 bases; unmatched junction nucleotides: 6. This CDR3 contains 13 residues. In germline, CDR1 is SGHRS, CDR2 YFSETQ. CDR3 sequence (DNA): TGCGCCAGCACCATAGCGGGAGTTAAGACCCAGTACTTC. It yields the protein CASTIAGVKTQYF.

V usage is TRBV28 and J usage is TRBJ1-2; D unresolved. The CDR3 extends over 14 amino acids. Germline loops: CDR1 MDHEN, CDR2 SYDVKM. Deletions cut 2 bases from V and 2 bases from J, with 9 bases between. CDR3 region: CASSLRPMNYGYTF. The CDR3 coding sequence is TGTGCCAGCAGTTTACGACCGATGAACTATGGCTACACCTTC.

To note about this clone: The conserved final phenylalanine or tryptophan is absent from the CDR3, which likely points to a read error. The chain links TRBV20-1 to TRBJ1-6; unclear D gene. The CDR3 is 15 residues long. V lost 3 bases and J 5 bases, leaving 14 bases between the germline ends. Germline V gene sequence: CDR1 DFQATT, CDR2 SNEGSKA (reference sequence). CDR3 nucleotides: TGCAGTGCTAGGTACCGGGAGTCCGATAATTCACCCCTCCACTGT. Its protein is CSARYRESDNSPLHC.

CDR3 DNA: TGTGCTAGTGGTTTGGTTTGCGGGTTTGACACCGGGGAGCTGTTTTTT. Residues: CASGLVCGFDTGELFF. The J gene is TRBJ2-2, the V gene TRBV12-5, with D perhaps matching TRBD2 (5 bases). The CDR3 runs to 16 residues. The V end was cut by 0 bases, the J end by 3 bases, with 11 bases between. Germline CDR1 LGHNT, CDR2 FRNRAP. The variable domain in full, completed from reference TRBV12-5 and TRBJ2-2, reads DARVTQTPRHKVTEMGQEVTMRCQPILGHNTVFWYRQTMMQGLELLAYFRNRAPLDDSGMPKDRFSAEMPDATLATLKIQPSEPRDSAVYFCASGLVCGFDTGELFFGEGSRLTVL.

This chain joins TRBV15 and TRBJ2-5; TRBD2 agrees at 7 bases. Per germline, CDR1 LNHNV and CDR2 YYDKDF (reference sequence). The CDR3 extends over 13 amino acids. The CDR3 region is CVISRLAGETQYF. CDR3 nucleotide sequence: TGTGTCATCAGCAGACTAGCAGGAGAGACCCAGTACTTC.

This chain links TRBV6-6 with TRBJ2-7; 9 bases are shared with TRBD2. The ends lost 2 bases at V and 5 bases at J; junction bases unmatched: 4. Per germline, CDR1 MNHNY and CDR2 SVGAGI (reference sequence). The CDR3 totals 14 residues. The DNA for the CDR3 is TGTGCCAGCAGTTACGCGGGAGGGCCTAACGAGCAGTACTTC. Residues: CASSYAGGPNEQYF.

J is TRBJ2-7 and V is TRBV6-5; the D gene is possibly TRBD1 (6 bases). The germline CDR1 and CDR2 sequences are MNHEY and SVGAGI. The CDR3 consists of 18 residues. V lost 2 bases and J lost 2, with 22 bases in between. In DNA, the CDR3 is TGTGCCAGCAGTTACCCGGACAGTGCGAACTATGCTACCTACGAGCAGTACTTC. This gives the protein CASSYPDSANYATYEQYF.

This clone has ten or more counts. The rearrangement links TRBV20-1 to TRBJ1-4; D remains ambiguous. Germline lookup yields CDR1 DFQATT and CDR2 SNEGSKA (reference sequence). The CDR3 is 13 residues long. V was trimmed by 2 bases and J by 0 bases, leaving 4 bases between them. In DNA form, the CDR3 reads TGCAGTGCTAGACTCCCAACTAATGAAAAACTGTTTTTT. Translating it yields CSARLPTNEKLFF.

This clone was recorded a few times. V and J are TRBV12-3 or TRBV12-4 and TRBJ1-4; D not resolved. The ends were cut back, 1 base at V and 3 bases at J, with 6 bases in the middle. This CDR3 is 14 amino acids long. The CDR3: CASSLGTPNEKLFF. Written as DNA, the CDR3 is TGTGCCAGCAGTTTAGGGACCCCTAATGAAAAACTGTTTTTT.

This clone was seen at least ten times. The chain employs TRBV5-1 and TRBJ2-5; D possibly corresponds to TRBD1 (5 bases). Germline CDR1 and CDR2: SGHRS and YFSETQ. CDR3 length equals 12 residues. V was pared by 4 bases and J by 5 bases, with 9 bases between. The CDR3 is CASSPAGETQYF. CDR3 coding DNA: TGCGCCAGCAGCCCGGCAGGGGAGACCCAGTACTTC.

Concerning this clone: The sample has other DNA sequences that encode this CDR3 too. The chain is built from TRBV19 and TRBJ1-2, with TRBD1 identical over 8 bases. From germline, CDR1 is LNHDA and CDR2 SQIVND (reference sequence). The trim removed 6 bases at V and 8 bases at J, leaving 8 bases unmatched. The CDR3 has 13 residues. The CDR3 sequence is CASRGGTGIGYTF. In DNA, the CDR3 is TGTGCCAGTAGGGGCGGGACAGGCATCGGCTACACCTTC.

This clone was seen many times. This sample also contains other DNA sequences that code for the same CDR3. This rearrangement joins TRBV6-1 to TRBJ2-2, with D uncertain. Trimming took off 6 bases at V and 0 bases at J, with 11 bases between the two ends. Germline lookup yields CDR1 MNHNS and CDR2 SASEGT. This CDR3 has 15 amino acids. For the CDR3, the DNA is TGTGCCAGCAGCCCGACGGTTACGAACACCGGGGAGCTGTTTTTT. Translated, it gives CASSPTVTNTGELFF.

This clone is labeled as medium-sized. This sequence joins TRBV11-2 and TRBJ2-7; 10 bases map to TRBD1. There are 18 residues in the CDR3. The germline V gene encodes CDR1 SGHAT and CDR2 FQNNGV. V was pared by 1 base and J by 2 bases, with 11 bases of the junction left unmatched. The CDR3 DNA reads TGTGCCAGCAGCTTAGTTCACCCCCGGACAGGGGGGGCCTACGAGCAGTACTTC. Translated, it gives CASSLVHPRTGGAYEQYF. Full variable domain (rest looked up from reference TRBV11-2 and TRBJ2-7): EAGVAQSPRYKIIEKRQSVAFWCNPISGHATLYWYQQILGQGPKLLIQFQNNGVVDDSQLPKDRFSAERLKGVDSTLKIQPAKLEDSAVYLCASSLVHPRTGGAYEQYFGPGTRLTVT.

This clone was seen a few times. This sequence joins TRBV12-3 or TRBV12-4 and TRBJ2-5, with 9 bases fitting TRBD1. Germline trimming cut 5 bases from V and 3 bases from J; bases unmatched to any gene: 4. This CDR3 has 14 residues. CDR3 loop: CASSKGDREETQYF. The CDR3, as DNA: TGTGCCAGCAGTAAAGGGGACAGGGAAGAGACCCAGTACTTC.